The sequence of this TCR beta chain was determined in a study of shared clonotypes between healthy human individuals. Each subset's genomic DNA was split evenly across several immunoSEQ plates. The data were produced by immunoSEQ multiplex PCR, yet TCRdb's version contains in-frame clones alone and is incomplete. Here the sample spans about 560,000 clones, around 76% being singletons. This CDR3 is built from 15 residues. Germline V gene data show CDR1 as MGHRA and CDR2 as YSYEKL. With 0 bases removed from V and 3 bases from J, the gap between germline ends came to 12 bases. A remark on this clone: Its specificity is unknown.

Study outcomes and limitations: The authors sampled blood alone, and tissue repertoires likely differ.

The specimen was PBMCs. The genes are TRBV4-1 and TRBJ2-7; D might be TRBD1 (6 bases). The clonotype originates from a woman between 40 and 55 years old in good health. Some clones in this sample may be carry-over from other donors' samples. CDR3 residues: CASSQDPRGSYEQYF. In DNA, the CDR3 is TGCGCCAGCAGCCAAGATCCCAGGGGAAGCTACGAGCAGTACTTC.